The sequence of this TCR beta chain was determined in a study of radiotherapy plus CTLA-4 blockade in lung cancer. The CDR3 loop spans 14 amino acids. Trimming left V 7 bases short and J 8 bases short, with 20 bases between. Germline CDR1 is MNHEY and CDR2 is SVGAGI. For this clone: The antigen is undetermined.

Those with chemo-refractory metastatic non-small-cell lung cancer were treated with focal radiation combined with CTLA-4 blockade using ipilimumab. Study-wide findings and caveats: Subsequent to radiotherapy plus ipilimumab, tumor-derived TCR clones underwent expansion in blood.

Libraries were prepared by immunoSEQ multiplex PCR; TCRdb keeps only in-frame clonotypes and omits some of them. The sample yields about 32,000 clones, around 75% seen once. The TCR comes from a human donor with non-small cell lung cancer that progressed on radiotherapy plus ipilimumab. The chain is built from TRBV6-5 and TRBJ1-2; D perhaps matches TRBD1 (6 bases). The sample was peripheral blood, taken from a patient treated with radiotherapy plus ipilimumab. The CDR3 sequence is CASIPDSSLQGYTF. The CDR3 nucleotides are TGTGCCAGCATTCCGGACAGTTCCCTCCAGGGCTACACCTTC.